This entry lists 25 T cell receptor beta chains sequenced from one sample in a study of identical twins. TCRdb redid the calling of the 5' RACE reads with MiXCR, one entry per CDR3 protein. The profile shows approximately 160 distinct CDR3 sequences, about 73% of them singletons. Sequencing was performed on CD4+ T cells sorted from blood. The receptor set was obtained from a woman between 18 and 30 years old in good health. This table probably holds off-target reads from a library built for another chain.

This chain joins TRBV25-1 and TRBJ1-2; TRBD1 is a possible D gene (6 bases). Per germline, CDR1 MGHDK and CDR2 SYGVNS. This CDR3 spans 17 amino acids. Trimming stripped 3 bases from V and 3 bases from J, with 20 bases between. Here the CDR3 DNA reads TGTGCCAGCAGTGAGGTGGCCCTGGGACGGACAGACTATGGCTACACCTTC. Translated: CASSEVALGRTDYGYTF.

This clonotype has only a few counts. The chain links TRBV18 to TRBJ2-7, with D hard to call. With 0 bases removed from V and 3 bases from J, the gap between germline ends came to 12 bases. Germline V gives CDR1 KGHSH, CDR2 LQKENI. There are 15 residues in the CDR3. CDR3 sequence reads: CASSPPQTEFYEQYF. The CDR3 DNA reads TGTGCCAGCTCACCACCTCAGACCGAGTTCTACGAGCAGTACTTC.

V and J are TRBV9 and TRBJ2-2; either TRBD1 or TRBD2 may supply D (5 bases each). Trimming took off 4 bases at V and 3 bases at J, with 22 bases between the two ends. Germline CDR1 reads SGDLS; CDR2 reads YYNGEE. This CDR3 comprises 18 residues. The CDR3 nucleotides are TGTGCCAGCAGCCCGCACTCCTCGGGGCGGTCCGACACCGGGGAGCTGTTTTTT. Its protein product is CASSPHSSGRSDTGELFF.

The chain joins TRBV4-2 to TRBJ1-3; no clear D gene. V was pared by 1 base and J by 7 bases, with 14 bases between. CDR1 and CDR2 from the germline V gene are LGHNA and YNFKEQ. This CDR3 is 15 amino acids long. CDR3 DNA: TGTGCCAGCAGCCAAGCCGCGTTGTTTCGGAACACCATATATTTT. Protein: CASSQAALFRNTIYF.

This chain joins TRBV11-2 and TRBJ2-3; a weak D match, TRBD2 (5 bases). This CDR3 has 14 amino acids. The V end lost 6 bases, the J end lost 4 bases, and 14 bases lay between the germline ends. The V gene's germline CDR1 is SGHAT and CDR2 FQNNGV. DNA of the CDR3: TGTGCCAGCAGTCAAAATGCCGGGGCAGATACGCAGTATTTT. This translates into CASSQNAGADTQYF.

The chain links TRBV18 to TRBJ2-7; no clear D gene. The CDR3 contains 12 residues. Per the germline V gene, CDR1 is KGHSH and CDR2 is LQKENI. With 6 bases removed from V and 1 base from J, the gap between germline ends came to 7 bases. The CDR3 DNA is TGTGCCAGCTCGGCCGGGTCCTACGAGCAGTACTTC. Translation gives CASSAGSYEQYF.

This chain connects TRBV28 to TRBJ2-4, with TRBD1 as a possible D gene (6 bases). CDR1 and CDR2 from the germline V gene are MDHEN and SYDVKM. Trimming took off 5 bases at V and 0 bases at J, with 14 bases between the two ends. The CDR3 spans 16 residues. CDR3: CASSETGPLAKNIQYF. The CDR3 DNA follows: TGTGCCAGCAGTGAGACAGGTCCTCTAGCCAAAAACATTCAGTACTTC.

This clonotype has just one count. The chain carries TRBV9 and TRBJ2-3; no definite D call. The CDR3 spans 15 residues. V dropped 1 base and J dropped 1 base, with 10 bases sitting between them. Germline V lookup: CDR1 SGDLS, CDR2 YYNGEE. CDR3 nucleotides: TGTGCCAGCAGCGTATTGCCAGCCGGCACAGATACGCAGTATTTT. Its translation is CASSVLPAGTDTQYF. Together with reference TRBV9 and TRBJ2-3, the CDR3 gives the full variable domain: DSGVTQTPKHLITATGQRVTLRCSPRSGDLSVYWYQQSLDQGLQFLIQYYNGEERAKGNILERFSAQQFPDLHSELNLSSLELGDSALYFCASSVLPAGTDTQYFGPGTRLTVL.

The V call is TRBV6-1, the J call TRBJ2-2; no definite D call. Trimming left V 7 bases short and J 5 bases short, with 14 bases between. This CDR3 contains 14 residues. Germline CDR1 and CDR2: MNHNS and SASEGT. For the CDR3, the DNA is TGTGCCAGCACCCCAGCGCCGAGGACCGGGGAGCTGTTTTTT. This sequence encodes CASTPAPRTGELFF.

The rearrangement uses TRBV29-1 and TRBJ2-3; D unresolved. The germline V gene has CDR1 SQVTM and CDR2 ANQGSEA. Between the trimmed V and J ends, which lost 6 bases and 5 bases, there was a span of 18 bases. The CDR3 has 14 amino acids. The CDR3 is CSVPRAPVGDTQYF. The DNA for the CDR3 is TGCAGCGTGCCCCGGGCCCCCGTGGGAGATACGCAGTATTTT.

The chain carries TRBV6-2 or TRBV6-3 and TRBJ2-2; 8 bases line up with TRBD2. Trimming at V came to 8 bases and at J to 4 bases, leaving 12 bases not matched to a gene. Germline V gene data show CDR1 as MNHEY and CDR2 as SVGEGT. The CDR3 has 16 residues. In DNA form, the CDR3 reads TGTGCCAGCCTGGGGAGACTAGCGTGGAGCACCGGGGAGCTGTTTTTT. It yields the protein CASLGRLAWSTGELFF.

This sequence joins TRBV4-2 and TRBJ2-5; 10 bases match TRBD2. CDR3 length: 18 amino acids. V dropped 0 bases and J dropped 5; count of bases not matched to a gene: 12. CDR1 is LGHNA and CDR2 is YNFKEQ in the germline V gene. CDR3 sequence: CASSQDSVRLAGAETQYF. The CDR3 coding sequence is TGTGCCAGCAGCCAAGATTCAGTACGGCTAGCGGGGGCCGAGACCCAGTACTTC.

The chain is built from TRBV7-6 and TRBJ2-5; tentatively, D is TRBD2 (5 bases). The CDR3 contains 14 residues. Trimming pared 2 bases from V and 5 bases from J, leaving 12 bases between. Germline V gene sequence: CDR1 SGHVS, CDR2 FNYEAQ. The CDR3 DNA follows: TGTGCCAGCAGCTTAAACGGGATCCAGGAGACCCAGTACTTC. Its protein product is CASSLNGIQETQYF. Based on the CDR3 plus reference TRBV7-6 and TRBJ2-5, the full variable domain is GAGVSQSPRYKVTKRGQDVALRCDPISGHVSLYWYRQALGQGPEFLTYFNYEAQQDKSGLPNDRFSAERPEGSISTLTIQRTEQRDSAMYRCASSLNGIQETQYFGPGTRLLVL.

The table lists this clonotype with a few counts. The gene calls are TRBV13 and TRBJ1-1; D uncertain. V was cut by 4 bases and J by 7 bases, with 13 bases left in between. The CDR3 has 13 amino acids. Germline V gene data show CDR1 as PRHDT and CDR2 as FYEKMQ (reference sequence). The CDR3 reads CASSYLGSIEAFF. The CDR3 DNA follows: TGTGCCAGCAGCTATCTAGGGTCTATTGAAGCTTTCTTT.

The chain has TRBV4-1 and TRBJ1-2; 7 positions agree with TRBD1. CDR3 length: 14 amino acids. Germline values: CDR1 MGHRA, CDR2 YSYEKL. Germline trimming cut 2 bases from V and 3 bases from J; bases unmatched to any gene: 3. For the CDR3, the DNA is TGCGCCAGCAGCCAATTCGACAGGGACTATGGCTACACCTTC. Translation: CASSQFDRDYGYTF.

DNA of the CDR3: TGTGCCAGCCTCGACAGGGGACCATTGGGAGACAATGAGCAGTTCTTC. Translation gives CASLDRGPLGDNEQFF. This sequence joins TRBV2 and TRBJ2-1; 8 bases are shared with TRBD1. Trimming cost V 8 bases and J 5 bases; bases outside gene matches: 14. This CDR3 contains 16 residues. Looked up from germline, CDR1 is SNHLY and CDR2 is FYNNEI.

The DNA of the CDR3 is TGCGCCAGCAGCCAAGATTCGCCAGATACGCAGTATTTT. Its protein product is CASSQDSPDTQYF. The rearrangement joins TRBV4-3 to TRBJ2-3, with D hard to call. The germline CDR1 and CDR2 sequences are LGHNA and YSLEER. The CDR3 totals 13 residues. The V end was cut by 0 bases, the J end by 4 bases, with 5 bases between.

This chain connects TRBV25-1 to TRBJ2-5; the match to TRBD1 covers 8 bases. V trimming: 5 bases; J trimming: 4 bases; junction bases outside the gene matches: 6. Germline V gene lookup returns CDR1 MGHDK and CDR2 SYGVNS. The CDR3 has 14 residues. CDR3: CASSRDRRGETQYF. CDR3 nucleotides: TGTGCCAGCAGTAGGGACAGGAGGGGAGAGACCCAGTACTTC.

The rearrangement joins TRBV6-5 to TRBJ2-7, with no clear D. The CDR3 runs to 15 residues. Between the trimmed V and J ends, which lost 0 bases and 1 base, there was a span of 10 bases. The germline V gene has CDR1 MNHEY and CDR2 SVGAGI. The CDR3 here is CASSYSPRLSYEQYF. The CDR3 nucleotides are TGTGCCAGCAGTTACTCTCCCAGACTGTCCTACGAGCAGTACTTC.

This clonotype was found a few times. The rearrangement uses TRBV20-1 and TRBJ2-6; D unclear. Between the trimmed V and J ends, which lost 7 bases and 0 bases, there was a span of 13 bases. Per the germline V gene, CDR1 is DFQATT and CDR2 is SNEGSKA (reference sequence). The CDR3 is 15 residues long. The CDR3 nucleotides are TGCAGTGGTATGGGTATTAACTCTGGGGCCAACGTCCTGACTTTC. Its translation: CSGMGINSGANVLTF.

The rearrangement uses TRBV20-1 and TRBJ2-1; 13 bases align to TRBD2. V shed 1 base, J shed 9 bases, and the junction held 9 bases outside the gene matches. Germline V gene sequence: CDR1 DFQATT, CDR2 SNEGSKA (reference sequence). The CDR3 spans 16 residues. The CDR3 loop is CSARAWTSGRGGEQFF. The CDR3 coding sequence is TGCAGTGCTAGAGCCTGGACTAGCGGGAGAGGGGGTGAGCAGTTCTTC.

The gene calls are TRBV2 and TRBJ2-5, with 11 bases fitting TRBD2. V lost 6 bases to trimming and J lost 7 bases; unmatched junction nucleotides: 16. This CDR3 comprises 17 residues. Germline values: CDR1 SNHLY, CDR2 FYNNEI. The CDR3 nucleotides read TGTGCCAGCAGCTCTACCCCTTCGACTAGCGGGGAGGGGACCCAGTACTTC. The encoded protein is CASSSTPSTSGEGTQYF.

The chain combines TRBV6-2 or TRBV6-3 with TRBJ2-1, with 7 bases matching TRBD2. Germline CDR1 is MNHEY and CDR2 is SVGEGT. The CDR3 runs 15 residues. With 6 bases clipped from V and 1 base from J, the junction kept 6 bases outside the gene matches. This chain's CDR3 is CASRRGGRSYNEQFF. As DNA, the CDR3 is TGTGCCAGCAGGCGAGGCGGGAGATCCTACAATGAGCAGTTCTTC.

The V call is TRBV9, the J call TRBJ2-1, with D uncertain. Trimming cost V 0 bases and J 8 bases, with 12 bases left between them. Germline values: CDR1 SGDLS, CDR2 YYNGEE. CDR3 size: 14 residues. The CDR3 DNA follows: TGTGCCAGCAGCGTAGAGGGTCTGTCGGATGAGCAGTTCTTC. Its protein is CASSVEGLSDEQFF.

The chain joins TRBV4-3 to TRBJ2-2, with TRBD2 as a possible D gene (7 bases). This CDR3 spans 17 amino acids. The ends were cut back, 0 bases at V and 3 bases at J, with 14 bases in the middle. The V gene's germline CDR1 is LGHNA and CDR2 YSLEER. The CDR3 region is CASSQEVGGPYTGELFF. In DNA, the CDR3 is TGCGCCAGCAGCCAAGAAGTGGGGGGGCCGTACACCGGGGAGCTGTTTTTT.